The 21 T cell receptor beta chains in this list originate from one sample, sequenced in a study of T-cell reconstitution after alpha-beta-depleted transplantation in children. Unique molecular identifiers featured in how the TCRbeta library was prepared. Each CDR3 protein gets one entry after TCRdb re-called the PCR reads with MiXCR. Of around 130,000 distinct CDR3 sequences listed, 8.5% to 10% were seen once; the top ten hold less than 25%. Specimen: PBMCs, mostly from graft donor cells, collected 180 days after TCRalphabeta/CD19-depleted stem cell transplant. The receptors here all came from a girl less than two years old who had a stem cell transplant for combined immunodeficiency, so the T cells may come from the graft donor.

This clonotype appeared a few times. The chain employs TRBV5-1 and TRBJ1-1; D not resolved. The CDR3 runs 15 residues. From germline, CDR1 is SGHRS and CDR2 YFSETQ. Trimming stripped 0 bases from V and 4 bases from J, with 13 bases between. The CDR3 nucleotides are TGCGCCAGCAGCTTGGGGCCCCACGTCGCCACTGAAGCTTTCTTT. This translates into CASSLGPHVATEAFF.

The chain carries TRBV20-1 and TRBJ2-7, with a tentative D call TRBD1 (5 bases). V lost 3 bases, J lost 0 bases, and 12 bases lay in between. CDR3 length: 14 residues. Germline loops: CDR1 DFQATT, CDR2 SNEGSKA (reference sequence). CDR3 residues: CSASKTGFSYEQYF. CDR3 DNA: TGCAGTGCTAGTAAAACAGGTTTCTCCTACGAGCAGTACTTC.

Notes on this clonotype: One end of the junction does not line up with germline, which may come from a read error. V and J are TRBV3-1 and TRBJ2-1; TRBD2 matches at 8 bases. Germline lookup yields CDR1 LGHDT and CDR2 YNNKEL (reference sequence). The CDR3 is made up of 17 amino acids. The CDR3 loop is CASCQGVSGVPYNEQFF. CDR3 bases: TGTGCCAGCTGCCAAGGTGTTAGCGGGGTCCCCTACAATGAGCAGTTCTTC.

This clonotype was seen only once. The junction does not match germline at one end; this may be a read error. This rearrangement joins TRBV5-6 to TRBJ2-7; the D call may be TRBD1 or TRBD2 (5 bases each). CDR1 SGHDT and CDR2 YYEEEE come from the germline V gene. This CDR3 is built from 14 residues. The CDR3 is CASTGRKYSYEHYF. For the CDR3, the DNA is TGTGCCAGCACGGGACGGAAGTACTCCTACGAGCACTACTTC.

In this sample, this clonotype turned up a few times. This rearrangement joins TRBV5-1 to TRBJ2-2; D gene uncertain. This CDR3 has 15 amino acids. V lost 4 bases, J lost 2 bases, and 12 bases lay in between. Germline loops: CDR1 SGHRS, CDR2 YFSETQ. The CDR3 DNA sequence: TGCGCCAGCAGCAACACAGACAAAAACACCGGGGAGCTGTTTTTT. It translates to CASSNTDKNTGELFF.

This clonotype was counted ten times or more. The rearrangement links TRBV5-1 to TRBJ2-6; D remains unclear. Germline-derived CDR1 and CDR2 are SGHRS and YFSETQ. The CDR3 is made up of 14 amino acids. V was pared by 2 bases and J by 4 bases, with 7 bases between. The DNA for the CDR3 is TGCGCCAGCAGCTTTTTCAGCGGGGCCAACGTCCTGACTTTC. This gives the protein CASSFFSGANVLTF.

This clonotype was seen many times. The chain carries TRBV7-2 and TRBJ2-1; TRBD2 agrees at 7 bases. The ends lost 5 bases at V and 0 bases at J; junction bases unmatched: 7. The germline CDR1 and CDR2 sequences are SGHTA and FQGNSA. The CDR3 covers 16 residues. The CDR3 DNA is TGTGCCAGCAGCAGTACTAGCGCCTCCTCCTACAATGAGCAGTTCTTC. Its protein product is CASSSTSASSYNEQFF.

V gene TRBV7-2 combines with J gene TRBJ1-1; D call uncertain. Germline V gives CDR1 SGHTA, CDR2 FQGNSA. CDR3 length: 11 residues. V was shortened by 8 bases and J by 5 bases, with 9 bases between the two germline ends. The DNA of the CDR3 is TGTGCCAGCTCGAAAGGGACTGAAGCTTTCTTT. This gives the protein CASSKGTEAFF.

This clonotype turned up a few times. This rearrangement joins TRBV6-5 to TRBJ2-6; tentatively, D is TRBD1 (6 bases). From germline, CDR1 is MNHEY and CDR2 SVGAGI. Trimming left V 1 base short and J 4 bases short, with 14 bases between. The CDR3 loop spans 17 amino acids. The CDR3 bases are TGTGCCAGCAGTTACTTCCAAACAGGGACCGGGGCCAACGTCCTGACTTTC. Amino acids: CASSYFQTGTGANVLTF.

The CDR3 DNA is TGTGCCAGCAGCTTAGATCGCCCAGAGACCCAGTACTTC. Its protein product is CASSLDRPETQYF. V is TRBV11-2 and J is TRBJ2-5; D ambiguous. V lost 0 bases and J 4 bases, leaving 6 bases between the germline ends. This CDR3 is built from 13 residues. Germline V gene sequence: CDR1 SGHAT, CDR2 FQNNGV.

The chain recombines TRBV11-2 with TRBJ2-7, with 10 bases lining up with TRBD1. Germline-derived CDR1 and CDR2 are SGHAT and FQNNGV. CDR3 length: 16 residues. V lost 0 bases, J lost 4 bases, and 6 bases stayed unmatched. The CDR3: CASSLDGTGAGYEQYF. The CDR3 coding sequence is TGTGCCAGCAGCTTAGATGGGACAGGGGCTGGATACGAGCAGTACTTC. Using reference TRBV11-2 and TRBJ2-7 for the parts outside the CDR3, the full variable domain is EAGVAQSPRYKIIEKRQSVAFWCNPISGHATLYWYQQILGQGPKLLIQFQNNGVVDDSQLPKDRFSAERLKGVDSTLKIQPAKLEDSAVYLCASSLDGTGAGYEQYFGPGTRLTVT.

V is TRBV6-2 or TRBV6-3 and J is TRBJ2-7, with D tentatively TRBD1 or TRBD2 (6 bases each). The germline CDR1 and CDR2 sequences are MNHEY and SVGEGT. The CDR3 totals 15 residues. V dropped 2 bases and J dropped 4 bases, with 15 bases sitting between them. The CDR3 protein is CASSYVAGGPYEQYF. The CDR3 DNA reads as TGTGCCAGCAGTTACGTCGCCGGGGGCCCTTACGAGCAGTACTTC.

This clonotype came up a few times. The chain uses TRBV5-1 and TRBJ2-5, with 9 bases identical to TRBD2. Trimming at V came to 0 bases and at J to 6 bases, leaving 6 bases not matched to a gene. CDR3 size: 15 residues. The germline CDR1 and CDR2 sequences are SGHRS and YFSETQ. CDR3 nucleotides: TGCGCCAGCAGCTTGGAGGGTAGCGGGAGAAAGACCCAGTACTTC. As protein: CASSLEGSGRKTQYF. Variable domain in full (rest from reference TRBV5-1 and TRBJ2-5): KAGVTQTPRYLIKTRGQQVTLSCSPISGHRSVSWYQQTPGQGLQFLFEYFSETQRNKGNFPGRFSGRQFSNSRSEMNVSTLELGDSALYLCASSLEGSGRKTQYFGPGTRLLVL.

This clonotype was counted between two and nine times. J is TRBJ1-4 and V is TRBV5-1; D ambiguous. CDR1 SGHRS and CDR2 YFSETQ come from the germline V gene. The CDR3 runs to 15 residues. Trimming removed 5 bases at V and 4 bases at J, with 15 bases between. The CDR3 is CASRREGIRNEKLFF. For the CDR3, the DNA is TGCGCCAGCAGGCGCGAAGGGATACGTAATGAAAAACTGTTTTTT.

This clonotype was seen only a few times. CDR3: CASSLEGHRSTDTQYF. In DNA form, the CDR3 reads TGCGCCAGCAGCTTGGAAGGACACCGAAGCACAGATACGCAGTATTTT. The gene calls are TRBV5-1 and TRBJ2-3, with D tentatively TRBD1 (5 bases). Between the trimmed V and J ends, which lost 0 bases and 0 bases, there was a span of 11 bases. The CDR3 totals 16 residues. Germline lookup yields CDR1 SGHRS and CDR2 YFSETQ.

This clonotype was observed at least ten times. The CDR3 here is CASSYGGSEAFF. The CDR3 DNA reads as TGTGCCAGCAGTTACGGTGGCTCTGAAGCTTTCTTT. The rearrangement joins TRBV6-5 to TRBJ1-1; D not resolved. The CDR3 loop spans 12 amino acids. The V end lost 2 bases, the J end lost 6 bases, and 7 bases lay between the germline ends. Germline V lookup: CDR1 MNHEY, CDR2 SVGAGI.

The rearrangement uses TRBV19 and TRBJ2-7; a possible D gene is TRBD1 (6 bases). V was trimmed by 1 base and J by 6 bases, leaving 10 bases between them. This CDR3 has 13 amino acids. CDR1 and CDR2 from the germline V gene are LNHDA and SQIVND (reference sequence). This chain's CDR3 is CASSIVGQSEQYF. The DNA of the CDR3 is TGTGCCAGTAGTATAGTAGGACAGAGCGAGCAGTACTTC.

The chain uses TRBV19 and TRBJ2-1, with D unclear. CDR3 length: 16 residues. Between the trimmed V and J ends, which lost 0 bases and 8 bases, there was a span of 17 bases. Per germline, CDR1 LNHDA and CDR2 SQIVND (reference sequence). The CDR3 spells CASSIEWPDPFDEQFF. In DNA, the CDR3 is TGTGCCAGTAGTATAGAATGGCCCGACCCGTTCGATGAGCAGTTCTTC.

The chain uses TRBV12-3 or TRBV12-4 and TRBJ1-5; D not certain. Deletions cut 9 bases from V and 7 bases from J, with 13 bases between. This CDR3 is built from 12 residues. The CDR3 here is CASSPSAQPQHF. In DNA form, the CDR3 reads TGTGCCAGTTCGCCCTCGGCCCAGCCCCAGCATTTT.

CDR3 sequence reads: CASSLGRNNQPQHF. The CDR3 DNA reads as TGTGCCAGCAGCTTGGGGAGGAACAATCAGCCCCAGCATTTT. This sequence joins TRBV2 and TRBJ1-5; D remains ambiguous. The V end lost 6 bases, the J end lost 3 bases, and 12 bases lay between the germline ends. This CDR3 spans 14 amino acids. Germline-derived CDR1 and CDR2 are SNHLY and FYNNEI.

The V and J genes are TRBV7-2 and TRBJ2-7; 8 nucleotides align to TRBD1. The CDR3 runs 15 residues. Germline V lookup: CDR1 SGHTA, CDR2 FQGNSA. Trimming took 5 bases from V and 0 from J; bases not matched to a gene: 6. The CDR3 nucleotides read TGTGCCAGCAGCGTTCCGGGACAGGCCTCCTACGAGCAGTACTTC. This codes for CASSVPGQASYEQYF. The whole variable domain, remainder taken from reference TRBV7-2 and TRBJ2-7, is GAGVSQSPSNKVTEKGKDVELRCDPISGHTALYWYRQSLGQGLEFLIYFQGNSAPDKSGLPSDRFSAERTGGSVSTLTIQRTQQEDSAVYLCASSVPGQASYEQYFGPGTRLTVT.